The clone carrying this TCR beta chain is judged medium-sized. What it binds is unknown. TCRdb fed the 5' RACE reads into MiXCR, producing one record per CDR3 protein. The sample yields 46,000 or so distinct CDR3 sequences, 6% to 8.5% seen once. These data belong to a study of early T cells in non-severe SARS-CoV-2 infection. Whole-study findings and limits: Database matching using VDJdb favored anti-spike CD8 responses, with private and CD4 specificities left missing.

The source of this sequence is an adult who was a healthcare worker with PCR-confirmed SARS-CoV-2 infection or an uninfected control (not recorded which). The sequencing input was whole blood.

The CDR3 DNA sequence: TGCAGTGCTAGAAGTCCTTCAGTAACGCAGTATTTT. Amino acids: CSARSPSVTQYF. The chain uses TRBV20-1 and TRBJ2-3; D gene uncertain. CDR3 size: 12 residues. CDR1 and CDR2 from the germline V gene are DFQATT and SNEGSKA (reference sequence). Between the trimmed V and J ends, which lost 2 bases and 9 bases, there was a span of 12 bases.